Below are 13 T cell receptor beta chains sequenced from a single sample in a study of cytomegalovirus exposure and HLA in healthy donors. PCR primers comprised 60 Vbeta and 13 Jbeta primers. This table comes from immunoSEQ multiplex PCR, and its TCRdb copy is limited to in-frame clones, with some not included. The sample has 140,000 or so clones, about 85% seen once; the top ten hold about 2.5%. Sequencing was carried out using PBMCs. These receptors all come from a boy aged 2-9 years in good health and CMV-seronegative.

The genes are TRBV7-2 and TRBJ2-7, with D tentatively TRBD2 (5 bases). The CDR3 sequence is 14 residues long. The germline V and J ends were trimmed by 5 bases and 2 bases, with 13 bases remaining between them. Germline V gene sequence: CDR1 SGHTA, CDR2 FQGNSA. The DNA for the CDR3 is TGTGCCAGCAGCGCACGGACTCACCCCTACGAGCAGTACTTC. Translation gives CASSARTHPYEQYF.

The chain uses TRBV6-6 and TRBJ1-5, with TRBD1 identical over 11 bases. J lost 7 bases, V lost 0 bases, and 5 bases had no gene match. The CDR3 contains 16 residues. Germline V gene data show CDR1 as MNHNY and CDR2 as SVGAGI (reference sequence). The chain's CDR3 is CASSYSRTGGGQPQHF. CDR3 coding DNA: TGTGCCAGCAGTTACTCGAGGACAGGGGGCGGGCAGCCCCAGCATTTT.

This clone was seen a few times. J is TRBJ2-2 and V is TRBV6-6; maybe TRBD1 (5 bases). The V end lost 7 bases, the J end lost 3 bases, and 6 bases lay between the germline ends. The CDR3 sequence is 12 residues long. Germline loops: CDR1 MNHNY, CDR2 SVGAGI (reference sequence). In DNA, the CDR3 is TGTGCCAGCAAAGGGGACACCGGGGAGCTGTTTTTT. Its translation is CASKGDTGELFF.

V and J are TRBV29-1 and TRBJ2-7; TRBD2 aligns across 9 bases. This CDR3 region has 13 residues. The germline gives CDR1 SQVTM, CDR2 ANQGSEA. With V trimmed by 0 bases and J by 4 bases, 1 base remained unmatched. Here the CDR3 DNA reads TGCAGCGTTGAAGATAGCGGGGGATACGAGCAGTACTTC. Its protein is CSVEDSGGYEQYF.

As for this clone: In the same sample, other DNA sequences code for this CDR3. The chain joins TRBV27 to TRBJ1-5; TRBD1 is a possible D gene (5 bases). The V gene's germline CDR1 is MNHEY and CDR2 SMNVEV (reference sequence). V was shortened by 3 bases and J by 6 bases, with 12 bases between the two germline ends. This CDR3 spans 14 amino acids. DNA for the CDR3: TGTGCCAGCAGTTTCGACAGAGGTAGTCAGCCCCAGCATTTT. Protein product: CASSFDRGSQPQHF.

The chain has TRBV11-2 and TRBJ1-2, with TRBD1 matching over 8 bases. J gave up 6 bases and V 1 base, and 7 bases lay outside the gene matches. The CDR3 runs 15 residues. Germline CDR1 and CDR2: SGHAT and FQNNGV. The CDR3 bases are TGTGCCAGCAGCTTAGCCCAGGGGGCCGGAGATGGCTACACCTTC. Its translation: CASSLAQGAGDGYTF.

The J gene is TRBJ2-1, the V gene TRBV6-4; 10 bases agree with TRBD2. Germline lookup yields CDR1 MRHNA and CDR2 SNTAGT. V lost 6 bases to trimming and J lost 6 bases; unmatched junction nucleotides: 8. CDR3 length: 15 amino acids. CDR3 residues: CASSQSSGSINEQFF. Here the CDR3 DNA reads TGTGCCAGCAGCCAGTCTAGCGGGAGCATCAATGAGCAGTTCTTC.

This chain uses TRBV11-3 with TRBJ2-7; D remains ambiguous. Trimming shortened V by 4 bases and J by 0 bases, and 4 bases separated the two germline ends. Germline CDR1 is SGHNT and CDR2 is YENEEA. The CDR3 totals 12 residues. The CDR3 DNA follows: TGTGCCAGCAGCTCCAGCTCCTACGAGCAGTACTTC. This translates into CASSSSSYEQYF.

V usage is TRBV11-2 and J usage is TRBJ2-7, with 10 bases fitting TRBD1. V lost 6 bases and J lost 2; bases outside the gene matches: 13. Germline CDR1 reads SGHAT; CDR2 reads FQNNGV. The CDR3 consists of 17 residues. The CDR3 DNA sequence: TGTGCCAGCAGATCACTGACCGGGACAGGGGTACCCTACGAGCAGTACTTC. The encoded protein is CASRSLTGTGVPYEQYF. Combining the CDR3 with reference TRBV11-2 and TRBJ2-7 gives the whole variable domain EAGVAQSPRYKIIEKRQSVAFWCNPISGHATLYWYQQILGQGPKLLIQFQNNGVVDDSQLPKDRFSAERLKGVDSTLKIQPAKLEDSAVYLCASRSLTGTGVPYEQYFGPGTRLTVT.

V usage is TRBV2 and J usage is TRBJ1-2; TRBD1 is a possible D gene (6 bases). Trimming removed 4 bases from V and 6 bases from J, with 9 bases in between. Germline assignment: CDR1 SNHLY and CDR2 FYNNEI. This CDR3 contains 12 residues. The CDR3 sequence: CASSAYRDGYTF. The CDR3 DNA follows: TGTGCCAGCAGTGCATACAGGGATGGCTACACCTTC.

The chain recombines TRBV18 with TRBJ2-1, with a possible D match to TRBD2 (6 bases). V shed 6 bases and J shed 0 bases, with 12 bases lying between them. CDR3 length: 15 residues. In germline, CDR1 is KGHSH, CDR2 LQKENI. The DNA for the CDR3 is TGTGCCAGCTCTCCGGGACTCAGCTCCTACAATGAGCAGTTCTTC. Encoded protein: CASSPGLSSYNEQFF.

This clone occurred many times. The chain is built from TRBV6-1 and TRBJ1-6, with 11 nucleotides matching TRBD1. V shed 1 base and J 10 bases; nucleotides not matched to a gene: 0. Germline lookup yields CDR1 MNHNS and CDR2 SASEGT. The CDR3 consists of 14 residues. The CDR3 region is CASSEGTGGSPLHF. In DNA, the CDR3 is TGTGCCAGCAGTGAAGGGACAGGGGGCTCACCCCTCCACTTT.

This sequence joins TRBV21-1 and TRBJ1-5. TRBV21-1 is tagged as a pseudogene. The CDR3 runs to 16 residues. The CDR3 loop reads CASSPTSSAGYEPQHF. The CDR3 DNA follows: TGTGCCAGCAGCCCGACAAGCTCGGCGGGGTACGAGCCCCAGCATTTT.